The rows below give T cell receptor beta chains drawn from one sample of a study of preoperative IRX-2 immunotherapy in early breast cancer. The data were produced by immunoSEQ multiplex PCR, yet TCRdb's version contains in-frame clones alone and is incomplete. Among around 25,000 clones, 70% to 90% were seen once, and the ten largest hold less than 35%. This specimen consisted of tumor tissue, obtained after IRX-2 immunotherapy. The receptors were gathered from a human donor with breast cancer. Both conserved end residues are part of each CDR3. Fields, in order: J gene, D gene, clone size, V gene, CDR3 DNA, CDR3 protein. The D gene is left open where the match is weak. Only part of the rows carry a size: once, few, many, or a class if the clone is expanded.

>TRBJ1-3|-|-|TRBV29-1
TGCAGCGCAGCGGACGACTACTCTGGAAACACCATATATTTT
CSAADDYSGNTIYF
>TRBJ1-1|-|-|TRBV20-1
TGCAGTGCTAGGGTGAACACTGAAGCTTTCTTT
CSARVNTEAFF
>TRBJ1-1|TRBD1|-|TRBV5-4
TGTGCCAGCAGGCCCTCGGGACAGGGGTTTGAAGCTTTCTTT
CASRPSGQGFEAFF
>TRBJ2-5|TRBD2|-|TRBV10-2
TGCGCCAGCGGGACTAGCGGGGGACCCGTGACCCAGTACTTC
CASGTSGGPVTQYF
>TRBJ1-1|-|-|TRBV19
TGTGCCAGTAGTCAATCAGGGGTACGGCGCACTGAAGCTTTCTTT
CASSQSGVRRTEAFF
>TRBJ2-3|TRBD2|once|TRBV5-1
TGCGCCAGCAGCTTGGTAGCGGGGGGGCCACAAGATACGCAGTATTTT
CASSLVAGGPQDTQYF
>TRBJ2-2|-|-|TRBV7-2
TGTGCCAGCAACCCACCGGGCCCGGGGCGCCCCACCGGGGAGCTGTTTTTT
CASNPPGPGRPTGELFF
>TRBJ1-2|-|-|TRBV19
TGTGCCAGTACCGGGGAGGGTAGGCATGGCTACACCTTC
CASTGEGRHGYTF
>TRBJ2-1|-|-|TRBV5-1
TGCGCCAGCAGCTTGGATGGCACCTACAATGAGCAGTTCTTC
CASSLDGTYNEQFF
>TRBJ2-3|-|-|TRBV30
TGTGCCTGGAGTGAGGGGAACACAGATACGCAGTATTTT
CAWSEGNTDTQYF
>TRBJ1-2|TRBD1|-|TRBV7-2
TGTGCCAGCAGCTTCCCCCCAGGACAGGGCAAATCTGGCTACACCTTC
CASSFPPGQGKSGYTF
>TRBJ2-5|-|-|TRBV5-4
TGTGCCAGCAGCCGCGGACAGATACAAGAGACCCAGTACTTC
CASSRGQIQETQYF
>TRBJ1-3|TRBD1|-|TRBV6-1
TGTGCCAGCAGTGAAGTCACAGGGGGTAGCTCTGGAAACACCATATATTTT
CASSEVTGGSSGNTIYF
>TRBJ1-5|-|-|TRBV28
TGTGCCAGCAGTTTATATGGGGCAGGGGCTCAGCCCCAGCATTTT
CASSLYGAGAQPQHF
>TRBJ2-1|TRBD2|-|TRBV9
TGTGCCAGCAGCGTATCGGCTAGCGGGGGGGGGAATGAGCAGTTCTTC
CASSVSASGGGNEQFF
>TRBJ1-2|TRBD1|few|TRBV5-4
TGTGCCAGCAGCTTGGCGGGACAGGGGGGAAACTATGGCTACACCTTC
CASSLAGQGGNYGYTF
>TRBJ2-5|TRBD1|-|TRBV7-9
TGTGCCAGCAGACTGGACAGGGGACAAGAGACCCAGTACTTC
CASRLDRGQETQYF
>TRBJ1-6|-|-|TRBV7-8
TGTGCCAGCAGCTTGTCGGGACCCCTCCACTTT
CASSLSGPLHF
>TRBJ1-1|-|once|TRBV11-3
TGTGCCAGCAGCATCCCGGGGGTCATGAACACTGAAGCTTTCTTT
CASSIPGVMNTEAFF
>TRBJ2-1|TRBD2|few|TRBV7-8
TGTGCCAGCAGCTCCCCGGGACTAGCGGGGTTTGAGCAGTTCTTC
CASSSPGLAGFEQFF
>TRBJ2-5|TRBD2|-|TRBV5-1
TGCGCCAGCAGCCTGTTTGGACTAGACCAAGAGACCCAGTACTTC
CASSLFGLDQETQYF
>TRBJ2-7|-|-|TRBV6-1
TGTGCCAGCAGTGTTGGGGACCTCTCCTACGAGCAGTACTTC
CASSVGDLSYEQYF
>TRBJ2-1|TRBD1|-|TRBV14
TGTGCCAGCAGCCAAGAAGCATGGGGCGAGGACAGGAGCTATGAGCAGTTCTTC
CASSQEAWGEDRSYEQFF
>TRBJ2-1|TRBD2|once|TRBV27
TGTGCCAGCAGTTTTAACGGGGGGGCCGGGGAGCAGTTCTTC
CASSFNGGAGEQFF
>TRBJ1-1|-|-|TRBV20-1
TGCAGTGCATACTTCAGGCCTGAAGCTTTCTTT
CSAYFRPEAFF
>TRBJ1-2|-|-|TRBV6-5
TGTGCCAGCAGTAGAGTCAGGGGTTCACGCGGCTACACCTTC
CASSRVRGSRGYTF
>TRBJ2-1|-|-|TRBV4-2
TGTGCCAGCAGCCAAGGACAGTCTGTCGATGAGCAGTTCTTC
CASSQGQSVDEQFF
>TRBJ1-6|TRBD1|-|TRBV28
TGTGCCAGCAGTCCACCCGGGACAGGGGCCTCACCCCTCCACTTT
CASSPPGTGASPLHF
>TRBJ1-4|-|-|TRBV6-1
TGTGCCAGCAGTGACCTTGACAAGTTGAATGAAAAACTGTTTTTT
CASSDLDKLNEKLFF
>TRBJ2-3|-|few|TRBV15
TGTGCCACCAGCAGCTGGGGGGGCCGCACAGATACGCAGTATTTT
CATSSWGGRTDTQYF
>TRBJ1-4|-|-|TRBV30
TGTGCCTGGAGTACCGGGGGGGGGACAACTAATGAAAAACTGTTTTTT
CAWSTGGGTTNEKLFF
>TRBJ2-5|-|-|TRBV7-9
TGTGCCAGCAGAATGGTGGCTGGGGAGACCCAGTACTTC
CASRMVAGETQYF
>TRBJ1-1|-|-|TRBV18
TGTGCCAGCTCACCAAGTGTTGAAGCTTTCTTT
CASSPSVEAFF
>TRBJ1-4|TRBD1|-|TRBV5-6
TGTGCCAGCAGCCAGACAGGGGTAATGAAAAAACTGTTTTTT
CASSQTGVMKKLFF
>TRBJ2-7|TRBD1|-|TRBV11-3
TGTGCCAGCCGGCTAGGGACAGGGGGCGCGGGCGAGCAGTACTTC
CASRLGTGGAGEQYF
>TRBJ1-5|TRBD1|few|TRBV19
TGTGCCAGTAGTAACAGGGACAGGGGAAATCAGCCCCAGCATTTT
CASSNRDRGNQPQHF
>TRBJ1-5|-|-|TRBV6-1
TGTGCCAGCAGTGACTCGATCTATAGCAATCAGCCCCAGCATTTT
CASSDSIYSNQPQHF
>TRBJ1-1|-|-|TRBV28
TGTGCCAGCAGTTTTCTCCCCGGGACCACTGAAGCTTTCTTT
CASSFLPGTTEAFF
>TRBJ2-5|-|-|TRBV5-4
TGTGCCAGCAGCTTGGGTGGCTTTGTTCAAGAGACCCAGTACTTC
CASSLGGFVQETQYF
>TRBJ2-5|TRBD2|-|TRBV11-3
TGTGCCAGCAGCTTTCGGGGGGAAGAGACCCAGTACTTC
CASSFRGEETQYF
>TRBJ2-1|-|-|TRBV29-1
TGCAGCGTTGATAAGGGTTTCGAGCAGTTCTTC
CSVDKGFEQFF
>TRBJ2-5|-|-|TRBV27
TGTGCCAGCAGTTTAGTAGGAGAGACCCAGTACTTC
CASSLVGETQYF
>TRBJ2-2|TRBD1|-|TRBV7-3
TGTGCCAGCAGCCCTACCTGGGGACAGGGCGACACCGGGGAGCTGTTTTTT
CASSPTWGQGDTGELFF
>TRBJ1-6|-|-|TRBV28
TGTGCCAGCAGTCCTTACGGGACAATTTCACCCCTCCACTTT
CASSPYGTISPLHF
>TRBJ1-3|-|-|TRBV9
TGTGCCAGCAGCGTAGAAGCGCGCCTTTCTGGAAACACCATATATTTT
CASSVEARLSGNTIYF
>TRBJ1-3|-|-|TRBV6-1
TGTGCCAGCAGTGAAGGCGTCTACTCTGGAAACACCATATATTTT
CASSEGVYSGNTIYF
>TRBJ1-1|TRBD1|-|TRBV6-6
TGTGCCAGCAGTTACTCGGGGACAGGGTCTAGCTTT
CASSYSGTGSSF